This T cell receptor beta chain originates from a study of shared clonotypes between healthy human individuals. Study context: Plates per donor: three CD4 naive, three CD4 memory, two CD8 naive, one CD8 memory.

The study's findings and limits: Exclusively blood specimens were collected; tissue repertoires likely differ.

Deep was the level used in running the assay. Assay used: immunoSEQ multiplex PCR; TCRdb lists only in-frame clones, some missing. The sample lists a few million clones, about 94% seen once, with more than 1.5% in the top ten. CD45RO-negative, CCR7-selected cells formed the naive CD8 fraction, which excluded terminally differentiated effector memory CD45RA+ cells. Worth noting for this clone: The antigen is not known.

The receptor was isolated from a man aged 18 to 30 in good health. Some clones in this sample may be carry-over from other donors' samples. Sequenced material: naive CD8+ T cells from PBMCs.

Here the CDR3 DNA reads TGTGCCAGCAGCCGTACTATTGCCTACGAGCAGTACTTC. This translates into CASSRTIAYEQYF. The V and J genes are TRBV11-2 and TRBJ2-7, with D unresolved. The CDR3 covers 13 residues. Germline V gene sequence: CDR1 SGHAT, CDR2 FQNNGV. Between the trimmed V and J ends, which lost 5 bases and 2 bases, there was a span of 10 bases.